These 12 T cell receptor beta chains came from one sample sequenced in a study of T cell responses to AZD1222 COVID-19 vaccine. Method: immunoSEQ multiplex PCR; TCRdb's copy keeps in-frame clones and lacks some. The table shows about 100,000 clones, with about 90% occurring only once. The material was peripheral blood, obtained on day 0 of AZD1222 vaccination. All receptors come from an adult in good health.

The genes are TRBV3-1 (or the pseudogene TRBV3-2) and TRBJ2-1; maybe TRBD1 (6 bases). This CDR3 is 16 amino acids long. V was cut by 1 base and J by 7 bases, with 17 bases left in between. Germline assignment: CDR1 LGHDT and CDR2 YNNKEL (reference sequence). For the CDR3, the DNA is TGTGCCAGCAGCCAAGGGCACGGGGATAGGGGGAATGAGCAGTTCTTC. As protein: CASSQGHGDRGNEQFF.

This clone was detected a few times. The V call is TRBV10-3, the J call TRBJ1-6; no reliable D call. V was pared by 0 bases and J by 2 bases, with 11 bases between. Germline assignment: CDR1 ENHRY and CDR2 SYGVKD. There are 17 residues in the CDR3. The CDR3 nucleotides are TGTGCCATCAGTGAGTCTAAAGGGCAGGCCTATAATTCACCCCTCCACTTT. Amino acid sequence: CAISESKGQAYNSPLHF.

This rearrangement joins TRBV5-1 to TRBJ1-3; 8 nucleotides match TRBD1. The CDR3 contains 15 residues. The V segment lost 4 bases and the J segment 1 base; nucleotides outside the gene matches: 4. CDR1 and CDR2 (germline): SGHRS, YFSETQ. CDR3 coding DNA: TGCGCCAGCAGCCAAGACAGGGGTTCTGGAAACACCATATATTTT. It is translated as CASSQDRGSGNTIYF.

The rearrangement joins TRBV6-5 to TRBJ2-1; the match to TRBD2 covers 9 bases. Per the germline V gene, CDR1 is MNHEY and CDR2 is SVGAGI. After removal of 2 bases from V and 5 bases from J, the junction contained 7 bases not matched to a gene. This CDR3 spans 16 amino acids. The CDR3 is CASSYPAGGTDNEQFF. The CDR3 DNA reads TGTGCCAGCAGTTACCCCGCGGGAGGGACGGACAATGAGCAGTTCTTC.

This chain connects TRBV3-1 (or the pseudogene TRBV3-2) to TRBJ2-1; 9 bases are a match to TRBD2. CDR1 and CDR2 (germline): LGHDT, YNNKEL (reference sequence). The CDR3 spans 14 residues. V trimming: 0 bases; J trimming: 9 bases; junction bases outside the gene matches: 3. The CDR3 sequence: CASSQEGLAGEQFF. In DNA form, the CDR3 reads TGTGCCAGCAGCCAAGAGGGACTAGCCGGTGAGCAGTTCTTC.

DNA for the CDR3: TGTGCCAGTAGTATAAGGGTTCGGGCCGCAACTAATGAAAAACTGTTTTTT. Amino acids: CASSIRVRAATNEKLFF. This rearrangement joins TRBV19 to TRBJ1-4, with D uncertain. CDR1 and CDR2 from the germline V gene are LNHDA and SQIVND (reference sequence). Trimming shortened V by 2 bases and J by 0 bases, and 13 bases separated the two germline ends. The CDR3 is made up of 17 amino acids.

J is TRBJ2-2 and V is TRBV21-1; no DNA check was done on the table's D call, TRBD1. TRBV21-1 is annotated as a pseudogene. The CDR3 runs 15 residues. DNA for the CDR3: TGTGCCAGCACCTTAGACAGGGGGCTCACCGGGGAGCTGTTTTTT. It is translated as CASTLDRGLTGELFF.

V gene TRBV27 combines with J gene TRBJ1-5; no firm D call. The CDR3 consists of 14 residues. Germline CDR1 MNHEY, CDR2 SMNVEV (reference sequence). Trimming pared 0 bases from V and 6 bases from J, leaving 9 bases between. The CDR3 bases are TGTGCCAGCAGTTTATCGTGGTATACTCAGCCCCAGCATTTT. Translation: CASSLSWYTQPQHF.

This sequence joins TRBV12-3 or TRBV12-4 and TRBJ1-2; no clear D gene. The ends were cut back, 5 bases at V and 5 bases at J, with 6 bases in the middle. The CDR3 length is 11 residues. This CDR3 is CASSLGYGYTF. The DNA of the CDR3 is TGTGCCAGCAGTCTCGGTTATGGCTACACCTTC.

This clone was observed a single time. The DNA of the CDR3 is TGTGCCAGCAGACAGGGGGTTCGCACTGAAGCTTTCTTT. Its translation: CASRQGVRTEAFF. The chain is built from TRBV28 and TRBJ1-1, with 8 positions matching TRBD1. Per germline, CDR1 MDHEN and CDR2 SYDVKM. V gave up 6 bases and J gave up 4 bases; unmatched junction bases: 4. The CDR3 totals 13 residues.

The genes are TRBV28 and TRBJ1-5; no clear D. Germline-derived CDR1 and CDR2 are MDHEN and SYDVKM. This CDR3 is built from 14 residues. The ends were cut back, 5 bases at V and 3 bases at J, with 11 bases in the middle. CDR3 bases: TGTGCCAGCAGTGAAAGGGCCCTCAATCAGCCCCAGCATTTT. It specifies CASSERALNQPQHF. Together with reference TRBV28 and TRBJ1-5, the CDR3 gives the full variable domain: DVKVTQSSRYLVKRTGEKVFLECVQDMDHENMFWYRQDPGLGLRLIYFSYDVKMKEKGDIPEGYSVSREKKERFSLILESASTNQTSMYLCASSERALNQPQHFGDGTRLSIL.

The rearrangement uses TRBV18 and TRBJ1-2; D is uncertain. V lost 2 bases, J lost 4 bases, and 11 bases lay in between. The CDR3 covers 14 residues. Germline V gene lookup returns CDR1 KGHSH and CDR2 LQKENI. The CDR3 is CASSPGEGPYGYTF. The CDR3 nucleotides are TGTGCCAGCTCACCAGGGGAGGGTCCCTATGGCTACACCTTC.